Each of the 23 T cell receptor beta chains below was sequenced from the same sample in a study of blood T cell repertoires in COVID-19. Measured with immunoSEQ multiplex PCR; TCRdb has only the in-frame clones, and not every one. The data contain about 210,000 clones, around nine tenths of them seen just once; the ten biggest clones take up about 4.7%. The specimen sequenced was PBMCs or T cells enriched from blood (not recorded which). All receptors come from a woman in her twenties or thirties who had been exposed to COVID-19.

The rearrangement joins TRBV9 to TRBJ2-7; D might be TRBD2 (6 bases). The CDR3 length is 16 residues. CDR1 and CDR2 from the germline V gene are SGDLS and YYNGEE. Between the trimmed V and J ends, which lost 3 bases and 0 bases, there was a span of 16 bases. CDR3 DNA sequence: TGTGCCAGCAGCGCTAGGAGGGACTCCGACTCCTACGAGCAGTACTTC. Translating it yields CASSARRDSDSYEQYF.

This chain connects TRBV7-2 to TRBJ2-3; 8 bases line up with TRBD1. V dropped 4 bases and J dropped 2; count of bases not matched to a gene: 5. Germline CDR1 is SGHTA and CDR2 is FQGNSA. The CDR3 runs 15 residues. CDR3 sequence: CASSSRTGTTDTQYF. CDR3 bases: TGTGCCAGCAGCTCAAGGACAGGGACCACAGATACGCAGTATTTT.

This rearrangement joins TRBV19 to TRBJ1-4; TRBD1 matches 9 bases. CDR3 size: 17 residues. V lost 8 bases, J lost 2 bases, and 12 bases stayed unmatched. Germline lookup yields CDR1 LNHDA and CDR2 SQIVND (reference sequence). The CDR3 spells CASSGQGKGATNEKLFF. DNA of the CDR3: TGTGCCAGTTCGGGACAGGGAAAAGGAGCGACTAATGAAAAACTGTTTTTT.

The chain couples TRBV19 to TRBJ2-2; D might be TRBD2 (5 bases). This CDR3 has 15 residues. Germline V gene lookup returns CDR1 LNHDA and CDR2 SQIVND (reference sequence). Trimming shortened V by 1 base and J by 7 bases, and 13 bases separated the two germline ends. CDR3 amino acids: CASSIGKVSVGELFF. The CDR3 region has the DNA TGTGCCAGTAGTATAGGAAAGGTTAGCGTCGGGGAGCTGTTTTTT.

This clone showed up many times. In the same sample, other DNA sequences code for this CDR3. The chain couples TRBV12-3 or TRBV12-4 to TRBJ2-2, with D unresolved. Trimming left V 5 bases short and J 5 bases short, with 9 bases between. This CDR3 has 13 residues. The CDR3, as DNA: TGTGCCAGCAGTCTACGACAAACCGGGGAGCTGTTTTTT. This encodes CASSLRQTGELFF.

This clone was detected only a few times. This chain uses TRBV19 with TRBJ1-6, with 9 bases identical to TRBD1. In germline, CDR1 is LNHDA, CDR2 SQIVND (reference sequence). The length of the CDR3 is 15 residues. V lost 6 bases, J lost 5 bases, and 5 bases stayed unmatched. CDR3 amino acids: CASRIQGANNSPLHF. Here the CDR3 DNA reads TGTGCCAGTAGGATACAGGGGGCGAATAATTCACCCCTCCACTTT.

V is TRBV4-2 and J is TRBJ1-2; D perhaps matches TRBD1 (6 bases). The CDR3 contains 15 residues. Germline CDR1 reads LGHNA; CDR2 reads YNFKEQ. Trimming left V 1 base short and J 3 bases short, with 12 bases between. CDR3 region: CASSQGSTGDYGYTF. CDR3 nucleotides: TGTGCCAGCAGCCAAGGCTCGACAGGAGACTATGGCTACACCTTC.

This clone showed up just once. This rearrangement joins TRBV6-5 to TRBJ1-2; TRBD1 matches at 10 bases. Germline V gene data show CDR1 as MNHEY and CDR2 as SVGAGI. The CDR3 is 14 amino acids. Germline trimming cut 6 bases from V and 13 bases from J; bases unmatched to any gene: 14. Here the CDR3 DNA reads TGTGCCAGCAGGGCTTCGTACGGGACAGGGGAGAGCACCTTC. Translated: CASRASYGTGESTF.

The chain employs TRBV5-4 and TRBJ1-2; D remains unclear. The V end lost 5 bases, the J end lost 2 bases, and 19 bases lay between the germline ends. Per the germline V gene, CDR1 is SGHNT and CDR2 is YYREEE (reference sequence). CDR3 length equals 16 residues. CDR3 protein: CASSLPQSQLNYGYTF. In DNA form, the CDR3 reads TGTGCCAGCAGTCTCCCCCAATCTCAACTAAACTATGGCTACACCTTC.

This clone has a handful of counts. V and J are TRBV27 and TRBJ2-7; a possible D gene is TRBD1 (6 bases). CDR1 is MNHEY, CDR2 SMNVEV, per germline (reference sequence). The CDR3 is 15 amino acids. The ends were cut back, 5 bases at V and 0 bases at J, with 14 bases in the middle. CDR3 DNA: TGTGCCAGCAGTGAGAGGGGGATCGGCTCCTACGAGCAGTACTTC. It codes for CASSERGIGSYEQYF.

The rearrangement uses TRBV2 and TRBJ2-1; no reliable D call. The V and J ends lost 4 bases and 7 bases respectively, with 5 bases between them. This CDR3 is built from 11 residues. CDR1 is SNHLY and CDR2 is FYNNEI in the germline V gene. The CDR3 DNA is TGTGCCAGCAGTGTGAGGAATGAGCAGTTCTTC. Its translation is CASSVRNEQFF. Based on the CDR3 plus reference TRBV2 and TRBJ2-1, the full variable domain is EPEVTQTPSHQVTQMGQEVILRCVPISNHLYFYWYRQILGQKVEFLVSFYNNEISEKSEIFDDQFSVERPDGSNFTLKIRSTKLEDSAMYFCASSVRNEQFFGPGTRLTVL.

V usage is TRBV29-1 and J usage is TRBJ1-4; D is undetermined. The CDR3 contains 14 residues. Per the germline V gene, CDR1 is SQVTM and CDR2 is ANQGSEA. Trimming left V 2 bases short and J 7 bases short, with 14 bases between. CDR3 sequence (DNA): TGCAGCGTTGAAAGAGGAGACCGTCCTGAAAAACTGTTTTTT. This codes for CSVERGDRPEKLFF.

The chain carries TRBV10-3 and TRBJ2-3, with D perhaps TRBD2 (5 bases). This CDR3 is 13 amino acids long. Germline lookup yields CDR1 ENHRY and CDR2 SYGVKD. The ends were cut back, 7 bases at V and 2 bases at J, with 10 bases in the middle. CDR3 in amino acids: CAITEGTTDTQYF. The CDR3 DNA sequence: TGTGCCATCACCGAGGGCACCACAGATACGCAGTATTTT.

This chain connects TRBV27 to TRBJ1-4; D uncertain. The CDR3 has 13 amino acids. The ends were cut back, 6 bases at V and 5 bases at J, with 10 bases in the middle. Germline CDR1 and CDR2: MNHEY and SMNVEV (reference sequence). CDR3: CASRTQENEKLFF. CDR3 coding DNA: TGTGCCAGCAGAACCCAGGAAAATGAAAAACTGTTTTTT.

The gene calls are TRBV11-3 and TRBJ1-1; perhaps TRBD1 as D (5 bases). Deletions cut 1 base from V and 2 bases from J, with 5 bases between. This CDR3 spans 13 amino acids. CDR1 is SGHNT and CDR2 is YENEEA in the germline V gene. CDR3 nucleotides: TGTGCCAGCAGCTTAGGGACAAACACTGAAGCTTTCTTT. This codes for CASSLGTNTEAFF.

The chain recombines TRBV5-8 with TRBJ1-3; D is unresolved. From germline, CDR1 is SGHTS and CDR2 YDEGEE. V lost 7 bases to trimming and J lost 7 bases, with 12 bases between them. CDR3 length equals 12 residues. The CDR3 sequence is CASHGIRNTIYF. DNA of the CDR3: TGTGCCAGCCACGGGATTCGGAACACCATATATTTT.

This rearrangement joins TRBV21-1 to TRBJ1-1. TRBV21-1 is assigned pseudogene status. The CDR3 extends over 14 amino acids. The CDR3 sequence is CASSKESRGYSAFF. CDR3 sequence (DNA): TGTGCCAGCAGCAAAGAATCTCGGGGGTACTCAGCTTTCTTT.

The V and J genes are TRBV10-3 and TRBJ2-7; 10 nucleotides match TRBD1. The ends lost 8 bases at V and 4 bases at J; junction bases unmatched: 8. Per germline, CDR1 ENHRY and CDR2 SYGVKD. This CDR3 is 14 amino acids long. The CDR3 DNA follows: TGTGCCATCGTGGACAGGGGGAGAGTATACGAGCAGTACTTC. This gives the protein CAIVDRGRVYEQYF.

The chain is built from TRBV3-1 (or the pseudogene TRBV3-2) and TRBJ2-2, with 8 positions matching TRBD2. V lost 6 bases, J lost 4 bases, and 7 bases stayed unmatched. The CDR3 contains 15 residues. Germline V gene data show CDR1 as LGHDT and CDR2 as YNNKEL (reference sequence). CDR3 amino acids: CASRPGGRGTGELFF. The CDR3 nucleotides read TGTGCCAGCAGGCCGGGGGGGCGCGGCACCGGGGAGCTGTTTTTT.

This clone has more than one count but fewer than ten. The J gene is TRBJ2-1, the V gene TRBV2, with D possibly matching TRBD1 (5 bases). The V end lost 5 bases, the J end lost 8 bases, and 10 bases lay between the germline ends. The germline gives CDR1 SNHLY, CDR2 FYNNEI. The CDR3 covers 12 residues. CDR3 amino acids: CASSWGGDEQFF. CDR3 sequence (DNA): TGTGCCAGCAGTTGGGGCGGCGATGAGCAGTTCTTC.

The V call is TRBV6-6, the J call TRBJ2-1, with 12 nucleotides matching TRBD2. Per the germline V gene, CDR1 is MNHNY and CDR2 is SVGAGI (reference sequence). This CDR3 region has 15 residues. With 6 bases clipped from V and 2 bases from J, the junction kept 2 bases outside the gene matches. CDR3 residues: CASSGLAGTYNEQFF. The CDR3 coding sequence is TGTGCCAGCAGCGGACTAGCGGGGACCTACAATGAGCAGTTCTTC.

The chain recombines TRBV11-2 with TRBJ2-5; TRBD2 aligns across 8 bases. V was clipped by 1 base and J by 5 bases; unmatched bases: 9. This CDR3 has 16 residues. Germline loops: CDR1 SGHAT, CDR2 FQNNGV. This CDR3 reads CASSLVAGGIGETQYF. DNA for the CDR3: TGTGCCAGCAGCTTAGTGGCGGGGGGAATAGGGGAGACCCAGTACTTC.

The chain has TRBV19 and TRBJ1-1, with D possibly matching TRBD1 (5 bases). This CDR3 contains 15 residues. CDR1 and CDR2 from the germline V gene are LNHDA and SQIVND (reference sequence). V lost 3 bases, J lost 3 bases, and 14 bases lay in between. The CDR3 DNA sequence: TGTGCCAGTAGTATTGTGGCAGGGTCGTACACTGAAGCTTTCTTT. Translated: CASSIVAGSYTEAFF.